What follows are 8 T cell receptor beta chains derived from one specimen sequenced in a study of shared clonotypes between healthy human individuals. TCRdb keeps only in-frame clones here, not all; method: immunoSEQ multiplex PCR. The sample shows more than 500,000 clones, 95% to 96% of them seen only once. Sequenced sample: naive CD4+ T cells sorted from blood. Described subset: CD45RA+ positively selected. Receptor source: a woman younger than 45 in good health.

The gene calls are TRBV10-3 and TRBJ2-6; 8 bases are a match to TRBD1. Per the germline V gene, CDR1 is ENHRY and CDR2 is SYGVKD. The CDR3 is 16 residues long. With V trimmed by 6 bases and J by 3 bases, 7 bases remained unmatched. In DNA, the CDR3 is TGTGCCATCAGCCAGGGGGCCAGGGGTGGGGCCAACGTCCTGACTTTC. Protein sequence: CAISQGARGGANVLTF.

The genes are TRBV7-8 and TRBJ1-1; TRBD1 aligns across 9 bases. This CDR3 comprises 18 residues. J lost 0 bases, V lost 5 bases, and 13 bases had no gene match. CDR1 is SGHVS, CDR2 FQNEAQ, per germline. The CDR3 region has the DNA TGTGCCAGCAGCCCACGGGACAGGGAAGGCTCCATGAACACTGAAGCTTTCTTT. Translated: CASSPRDREGSMNTEAFF. The whole variable domain, remainder taken from reference TRBV7-8 and TRBJ1-1, is GAGVSQSPRYKVAKRGQDVALRCDPISGHVSLFWYQQALGQGPEFLTYFQNEAQLDKSGLPSDRFFAERPEGSVSTLKIQRTQQEDSAVYLCASSPRDREGSMNTEAFFGQGTRLTVV.

The rearrangement joins TRBV6-1 to TRBJ2-4; unclear D gene. V lost 6 bases, J lost 4 bases, and 16 bases lay in between. The CDR3 has 15 residues. Germline-derived CDR1 and CDR2 are MNHNS and SASEGT. In DNA form, the CDR3 reads TGTGCCAGCAGAGACCCGAAGGAAGTAAAAAACATTCAGTACTTC. Translation gives CASRDPKEVKNIQYF.

The rearrangement joins TRBV29-1 to TRBJ2-3; TRBD2 matches at 11 bases. V trimming: 5 bases; J trimming: 2 bases; junction bases outside the gene matches: 6. In germline, CDR1 is SQVTM, CDR2 ANQGSEA. The CDR3 loop spans 15 amino acids. The chain's CDR3 is CSVTGLAELTDTQYF. As DNA, the CDR3 is TGCAGCGTTACGGGACTAGCGGAGCTCACAGATACGCAGTATTTT.

V usage is TRBV28 and J usage is TRBJ1-3, with 7 bases identical to TRBD1. The CDR3 totals 15 residues. Germline assignment: CDR1 MDHEN and CDR2 SYDVKM. V lost 7 bases to trimming and J lost 2 bases; unmatched junction nucleotides: 8. As DNA, the CDR3 is TGTGCCAGCACCCTAGGGGGCGCCGCTGGAAACACCATATATTTT. The encoded protein is CASTLGGAAGNTIYF.

CDR3 in amino acids: CASRTGALPQHF. CDR3 bases: TGTGCCAGCAGGACAGGTGCTCTACCCCAGCATTTT. J is TRBJ1-5 and V is TRBV2; TRBD1 is a possible D gene (6 bases). Germline loops: CDR1 SNHLY, CDR2 FYNNEI. The CDR3 consists of 12 residues. V gave up 6 bases and J gave up 10 bases, with 13 bases separating them. Full variable domain (rest looked up from reference TRBV2 and TRBJ1-5): EPEVTQTPSHQVTQMGQEVILRCVPISNHLYFYWYRQILGQKVEFLVSFYNNEISEKSEIFDDQFSVERPDGSNFTLKIRSTKLEDSAMYFCASRTGALPQHFGDGTRLSIL.

This chain connects TRBV4-1 to TRBJ1-4; 9 positions agree with TRBD1. The CDR3 length is 17 residues. Germline CDR1 MGHRA, CDR2 YSYEKL. J was trimmed by 7 bases and V by 2 bases; bases with no gene match: 11. CDR3 nucleotides: TGCGCCAGCAGCCAATTGGGCTACAGGGGGCGCGGTGAAAAACTGTTTTTT. It yields the protein CASSQLGYRGRGEKLFF.

The rearrangement links TRBV2 to TRBJ1-2; no firm D call. Trimming shortened V by 7 bases and J by 3 bases, and 12 bases separated the two germline ends. Germline values: CDR1 SNHLY, CDR2 FYNNEI. This CDR3 contains 13 residues. Written as DNA, the CDR3 is TGTGCCAGCAAGGCAGGCGGTGACTATGGCTACACCTTC. Translating it yields CASKAGGDYGYTF.